The rows below give T cell receptor beta chains drawn from one sample of a study of regulatory T cells in long-lasting Graves disease. MiXCR, applied by TCRdb to the multiplex PCR reads, yields one record per CDR3 protein. Among about 540,000 distinct CDR3 sequences listed, approximately 13% were seen once. These same data were also listed under a study on T cells in Graves' hyperthyroidism and ophthalmopathy.

The input for sequencing was peripheral blood mononuclear cells (PBMCs), taken at new diagnosis, from a patient treated with antithyroid drugs. The receptors derive from a man aged 25-45 years with Graves disease. The CDR3 runs from the conserved cysteine through the conserved F or W. D genes are given only for firm matches. Some rows have no size entry. The others give once, few or many, or a class for an expanded clone.

v_gene	j_gene	d_gene	abundance	CDR3aa	CDR3nt
TRBV24-1	TRBJ2-7	TRBD2	few	CATSDGLAGVLGQYF	TGTGCCACCAGTGATGGACTAGCGGGAGTCCTGGGGCAGTACTTC
TRBV20-1	TRBJ2-2	TRBD1	few	CSASTGARELFF	TGCAGTGCTTCTACAGGGGCCCGGGAGCTGTTTTTT
TRBV5-1	TRBJ2-7	.	many	CASSRPGVHNEQYF	TGCGCCAGCAGCCGGCCGGGCGTCCACAACGAGCAGTACTTC
TRBV2	TRBJ2-7	.	many	CASSVNQGFYEQYF	TGTGCCAGCAGTGTCAATCAGGGGTTCTACGAGCAGTACTTC
TRBV5-1	TRBJ2-3	TRBD2	many	CASSLTGLAGADTQYF	TGCGCCAGCAGCCTCACCGGACTAGCGGGTGCAGATACGCAGTATTTT
TRBV6-2/TRBV6-3	TRBJ2-3	.	many	CASRRTYETDTQYF	TGTGCCAGCAGGCGGACTTATGAGACAGATACGCAGTATTTT
TRBV20-1	TRBJ1-5	.	many	CSAGPGGPEPQHF	TGCAGTGCTGGTCCCGGGGGCCCTGAGCCCCAGCATTTT
TRBV3-1	TRBJ2-1	.	.	CASSQERGRHSYNEQFF	TGTGCCAGCAGCCAAGAGCGCGGGCGGCACTCCTACAATGAGCAGTTCTTC
TRBV19	TRBJ1-5	.	many	CASTVHGLGNQPQHF	TGTGCCAGTACCGTACACGGGTTGGGCAATCAGCCCCAGCATTTT
TRBV6-1	TRBJ1-4	.	.	CASSPGRIATNEKLVF	TGTGCCAGCAGCCCGGGACGGATTGCAACTAATGAAAAACTGGTTTTT
TRBV7-8	TRBJ2-3	.	many	CASRPYVSDTQYF	TGTGCCAGCAGACCGTATGTGTCAGATACGCAGTATTTT
TRBV28	TRBJ2-1	TRBD2	many	CASTGLAGGTPYNEQFF	TGTGCCAGCACCGGACTAGCGGGAGGGACTCCCTACAATGAGCAGTTCTTC
TRBV2	TRBJ1-5	.	many	CASSGGISYSNQPQHF	TGTGCCAGCAGTGGAGGGATTAGCTATAGCAATCAGCCCCAGCATTTT
TRBV10-1	TRBJ2-1	TRBD1	once	CASSGGGTGFNEQFF	TGCGCCAGCAGTGGGGGGGGGACAGGGTTCAATGAGCAGTTCTTC
TRBV12-3/TRBV12-4	TRBJ1-1	.	many	CASSLGVGMNTEAFF	TGTGCCAGCAGCCTGGGCGTCGGGATGAACACTGAAGCTTTCTTT
TRBV9	TRBJ2-7	.	many	CASSLYDRDPYEQYF	TGTGCCAGCAGCCTTTATGACAGAGACCCCTACGAGCAGTACTTC
TRBV2	TRBJ2-5	TRBD1	.	CASSEVWGQGTQETQYF	TGTGCCAGCAGTGAAGTATGGGGACAGGGCACCCAAGAGACCCAGTACTTC
TRBV7-2	TRBJ2-2	.	.	CASSLERKQGNTGELFF	TGTGCCAGCAGCTTAGAAAGGAAACAGGGGAACACCGGGGAGCTGTTTTTT
TRBV7-9	TRBJ1-1	TRBD1	.	CASSTDRVGTEAFF	TGTGCCAGCAGCACGGACAGGGTAGGAACTGAAGCTTTCTTT
TRBV30	TRBJ2-5	.	.	CAWSGGTLETQYF	TGTGCCTGGAGTGGGGGAACGTTGGAGACCCAGTACTTC
TRBV12-3/TRBV12-4	TRBJ2-7	.	many	CASSQTPREQYF	TGTGCCAGCAGTCAGACCCCCCGCGAGCAGTACTTC